This is a list of T cell receptor beta chains from one sample in a study of sequential checkpoint blockade in melanoma. The protocol was immunoSEQ multiplex PCR, while the TCRdb copy is restricted to in-frame clones and leaves out a portion. The profile shows some 20,000 clones, over 70% of them singletons. Sequences were derived from CD8+ T cells sorted from blood (inferred from file names), sampled from a patient given nivolumab and ipilimumab in sequence. These receptors all stem from a human donor with melanoma. The CDR3 runs from the conserved cysteine through the conserved F or W. The D gene is left open where the match is weak. A clone size is listed for some rows: how often the clone was seen (once, few, many), or a class if it is expanded.

D: NA; size: NA; V: TRBV19; J: TRBJ1-5; DNA: TGTGCCAGTAGTATAGACTCGGACATCCAGCCCCAGCATTTT; CDR3: CASSIDSDIQPQHF
D: TRBD1; size: NA; V: TRBV7-9; J: TRBJ1-2; DNA: TGTGCCAGCAGCAAAAATACAGGGGCCGAATATGGCTACACCTTC; CDR3: CASSKNTGAEYGYTF
D: NA; size: NA; V: TRBV7-8; J: TRBJ1-4; DNA: TGTGCCAGCAGGGAGGCGGACCGCCGGGGTGAAAAACTGTTTTTT; CDR3: CASREADRRGEKLFF
D: TRBD1; size: NA; V: TRBV19; J: TRBJ1-5; DNA: TGTGCCAGTAGTTTCCAACAGGGGAGCAATCAGCCCCAGCATTTT; CDR3: CASSFQQGSNQPQHF
D: TRBD2; size: NA; V: TRBV12-5; J: TRBJ2-7; DNA: TGTGCTAGTGGTTTGGATTCCGGGACTAGCGGGAGAGTCTACGAGCAGTACTTC; CDR3: CASGLDSGTSGRVYEQYF
D: NA; size: few; V: TRBV29-1; J: TRBJ1-1; DNA: TGCAGCGTTGATACCTCGGACAGCCTTGAAGCTTTCTTT; CDR3: CSVDTSDSLEAFF
D: TRBD2; size: NA; V: TRBV2; J: TRBJ2-7; DNA: TGTGCCAGCAGGCCGACTAGCGGGGACCTCGAGCAGTACTTC; CDR3: CASRPTSGDLEQYF
D: NA; size: few; V: TRBV28; J: TRBJ1-6; DNA: TGTGCCAGCACGACTGGGAGTTCACCCCTCCACTTT; CDR3: CASTTGSSPLHF
D: NA; size: once; V: TRBV30; J: TRBJ2-3; DNA: TGTGCCTTGACGGGACTCCCGGGAGCTAAAGATACGCAGTATTTT; CDR3: CALTGLPGAKDTQYF
D: TRBD1; size: NA; V: TRBV30; J: TRBJ2-7; DNA: TGTGCCTGGAGTGCGGGGACAGGGTACGAGCAGTACTTC; CDR3: CAWSAGTGYEQYF
D: NA; size: NA; V: TRBV6-6; J: TRBJ1-6; DNA: TGTGCCAGCAGTTATTTGGGGGCGAATAATTCACCCCTCCACTTT; CDR3: CASSYLGANNSPLHF
D: TRBD1; size: NA; V: TRBV27; J: TRBJ1-1; DNA: TGTGCCAGCAGGACCGGGACAGGGGCTGGCACTGAAGCTTTCTTT; CDR3: CASRTGTGAGTEAFF
D: NA; size: NA; V: TRBV27; J: TRBJ1-5; DNA: TGTGCCAGCAGTTTAAGTTCGACGGGTAGTCAGCCCCAGCATTTT; CDR3: CASSLSSTGSQPQHF
D: NA; size: NA; V: TRBV6-5; J: TRBJ2-7; DNA: TGTGCCAGCGTACAGGGCAACGAGCAGTACTTC; CDR3: CASVQGNEQYF
D: TRBD1; size: NA; V: TRBV5-4; J: TRBJ2-7; DNA: TGTGCCAGCAGCTTGGACAGGGGGTCCTACGAGCAGTACTTC; CDR3: CASSLDRGSYEQYF
D: TRBD2; size: NA; V: TRBV27; J: TRBJ2-7; DNA: TGTGCCAGCAATCGGGAGGGGTCCTACGAGCAGTACTTC; CDR3: CASNREGSYEQYF
D: TRBD2; size: NA; V: TRBV19; J: TRBJ2-1; DNA: TGTGCCAGTCGGGCGGGAGGGTCAGGCAATGAGCAGTTCTTC; CDR3: CASRAGGSGNEQFF
D: TRBD1; size: NA; V: TRBV6-5; J: TRBJ1-2; DNA: TGTGCCAGCAGCGCGGGACAGTACTATGGCTACACCTTC; CDR3: CASSAGQYYGYTF
D: NA; size: few; V: TRBV27; J: TRBJ2-7; DNA: TGTGCCAGCAGTCTCCGGGTTGGTGGTTACGAGCAGTACTTC; CDR3: CASSLRVGGYEQYF
D: NA; size: NA; V: TRBV5-4; J: TRBJ1-2; DNA: TGTGCCAGCAGCTCGCCAGGGACTAACTATGGCTACACCTTC; CDR3: CASSSPGTNYGYTF
D: TRBD1; size: NA; V: TRBV28; J: TRBJ2-7; DNA: TGTGCCAGCAGTTTCGACAGGGGGATCTCCTACGAGCAGTACTTC; CDR3: CASSFDRGISYEQYF
D: TRBD2; size: NA; V: TRBV19; J: TRBJ2-7; DNA: TGTGCCAGTAGTGCGCGACTAGCGGGAGGGCCTATCGAGCAGTACTTC; CDR3: CASSARLAGGPIEQYF
D: NA; size: NA; V: TRBV2; J: TRBJ1-1; DNA: TGTGCCAGCAGTCCAGGGGATATCTCGGCTTTCTTT; CDR3: CASSPGDISAFF